The 14 T cell receptor beta chains in this list originate from one sample, sequenced in a study of metastatic and nonmetastatic thyroid tumors. TCRdb re-called the PCR reads through MiXCR. This sample has approximately 90,000 clones, with approximately 9% found just once. All patients reached thyroid surgery having received no treatment beforehand. The material sequenced was blood. The receptors derive from a female donor with papillary thyroid cancer or a benign thyroid nodule (not recorded which). Some clones in this sample may be carry-over from other donors' samples.

This clone has ten or more counts. The chain employs TRBV9 and TRBJ2-3, with TRBD1 matching 8 bases. Trimming at V came to 4 bases and at J to 2 bases, leaving 6 bases not matched to a gene. Germline V gene data show CDR1 as SGDLS and CDR2 as YYNGEE. There are 15 residues in the CDR3. In nucleotides, the CDR3 is TGTGCCAGCAGCAGTCGGGACAGGCCCACAGATACGCAGTATTTT. It encodes CASSSRDRPTDTQYF.

This clone was counted ten times or more. The V call is TRBV7-9, the J call TRBJ1-2; unclear D gene. Looked up from germline, CDR1 is SEHNR and CDR2 is FQNEAQ (reference sequence). This CDR3 region has 12 residues. V was clipped by 6 bases and J by 4 bases, with 9 bases between them. The CDR3 DNA reads as TGTGCCAGCAGGAGGGAATCCTATGGCTACACCTTC. Amino acid sequence: CASRRESYGYTF.

In this sample, this clone turned up many times. This chain connects TRBV7-9 to TRBJ2-2; the D is unclear. V lost 2 bases and J lost 6, with 4 bases in between. The CDR3 consists of 12 residues. Germline V gene data show CDR1 as SEHNR and CDR2 as FQNEAQ (reference sequence). CDR3 bases: TGTGCCAGCAGCTTATACCCCGGGGAGCTGTTTTTT. Its protein product is CASSLYPGELFF.

The chain has TRBV11-1 and TRBJ2-7, with 9 bases aligning to TRBD2. The CDR3 is 17 amino acids. Losses at the gene ends were 0 bases for V and 0 bases for J; bases not matched to a gene: 6. Germline V CDR1 and CDR2: SGHAT, FQDESV (reference sequence). The CDR3 bases are TGTGCCAGCAGCTTAGCTAGCGGGAGCGTGATCTCCTACGAGCAGTACTTC. This encodes CASSLASGSVISYEQYF.

As regards this clone: Being one base from a much bigger clone, this may be a read error. This rearrangement joins TRBV5-6 to TRBJ2-7; TRBD1 matches 8 bases. Germline V gene sequence: CDR1 SGHDT, CDR2 YYEEEE. The V segment lost 4 bases and the J segment 5 bases; nucleotides outside the gene matches: 8. CDR3 size: 14 residues. The chain's CDR3 is CASSQRTGKHEQYF. DNA for the CDR3: TGTGCCAGCAGCCAGAGGACAGGGAAGCACGAGCAGTACTTC.

Turning to this clone: This may be a read error, as it is one base from a much larger clone. The genes are TRBV7-7 and TRBJ2-1; no firm D call. Germline lookup yields CDR1 SSHAT and CDR2 FNYEAQ (reference sequence). The CDR3 loop spans 11 amino acids. Between the trimmed V and J ends, which lost 9 bases and 5 bases, there was a span of 8 bases. The CDR3 region is CASWSHNEQFF. The CDR3 nucleotides read TGTGCCAGTTGGTCCCACAATGAGCAGTTCTTC.

This clone was recorded at least ten times. V and J are TRBV27 and TRBJ2-7, with a tentative D call TRBD2 (5 bases). Germline V lookup: CDR1 MNHEY, CDR2 SMNVEV (reference sequence). The CDR3 extends over 13 amino acids. Trimming took 6 bases from V and 6 from J, leaving 15 bases between them. The DNA of the CDR3 is TGTGCCAGCAGGAACCGGGGAGTAGCCGAGCAGTACTTC. Translating gives CASRNRGVAEQYF.

This clone was seen at least ten times. The chain combines TRBV20-1 with TRBJ1-5; TRBD1 matches 9 bases. CDR1 and CDR2 (germline): DFQATT, SNEGSKA (reference sequence). J lost 3 bases, V lost 6 bases, and 9 bases had no gene match. The CDR3 consists of 15 residues. CDR3 loop: CSAHNRDRDNQPQHF. The CDR3 DNA sequence: TGCAGTGCGCATAACCGGGACAGGGACAATCAGCCCCAGCATTTT.

At least ten counts were recorded for this clone. This chain joins TRBV10-3 and TRBJ1-1; weak D call: TRBD1 (6 bases). With 0 bases removed from V and 3 bases from J, the gap between germline ends came to 11 bases. Germline-derived CDR1 and CDR2 are ENHRY and SYGVKD. The CDR3 length is 15 residues. For the CDR3, the DNA is TGTGCCATCAGTGAGTCGGGGGCGAGGTACACTGAAGCTTTCTTT. Encoded protein: CAISESGARYTEAFF.

This clone was detected many times. CDR3 in amino acids: CASSATGSGQPQHF. CDR3 DNA: TGTGCCAGCAGTGCAACAGGGTCAGGTCAGCCCCAGCATTTT. This chain links TRBV2 with TRBJ1-5; tentatively, D is TRBD1 (6 bases). This CDR3 is built from 14 residues. Trimming removed 4 bases from V and 6 bases from J, with 13 bases in between. The germline CDR1 and CDR2 sequences are SNHLY and FYNNEI.

This sequence joins TRBV29-1 and TRBJ2-3; TRBD1 agrees at 12 bases. V was pared by 5 bases and J by 4 bases, with 4 bases of the junction left unmatched. Germline V CDR1 and CDR2: SQVTM, ANQGSEA. This CDR3 region has 14 residues. CDR3 DNA: TGCAGCGTTACCGGGACAGGGGGCGCAGATACGCAGTATTTT. As protein: CSVTGTGGADTQYF.

This clone was observed at least ten times. The CDR3 DNA sequence: TGTGCCAGCAGTTACGGGACAGGGGATACTGAAGCTTTCTTT. It codes for CASSYGTGDTEAFF. The chain employs TRBV6-5 and TRBJ1-1; 10 bases match TRBD1. After removal of 2 bases from V and 5 bases from J, the junction contained 2 bases not matched to a gene. The germline V gene has CDR1 MNHEY and CDR2 SVGAGI. The CDR3 extends over 14 amino acids.

This clone came up many times. The sample holds other DNA sequences that translate to the same CDR3. The chain has TRBV24-1 and TRBJ2-3; no clear D. The germline V and J ends were trimmed by 4 bases and 3 bases, with 7 bases remaining between them. From germline, CDR1 is KGHDR and CDR2 SFDVKD. The CDR3 spans 13 residues. The CDR3 loop is CATSERGTDTQYF. The CDR3 DNA follows: TGTGCCACCAGTGAACGTGGAACAGATACGCAGTATTTT.

This clone was seen ten or more times. Within the sample, other DNA sequences also encode this same CDR3. The chain is built from TRBV12-3 or TRBV12-4 and TRBJ2-1, with TRBD2 matching 9 bases. V was clipped by 3 bases and J by 7 bases; unmatched bases: 4. The CDR3 contains 14 residues. The DNA of the CDR3 is TGTGCCAGCAGTTTGGCGGGGGGGAGGAATGAGCAGTTCTTC. This codes for CASSLAGGRNEQFF.